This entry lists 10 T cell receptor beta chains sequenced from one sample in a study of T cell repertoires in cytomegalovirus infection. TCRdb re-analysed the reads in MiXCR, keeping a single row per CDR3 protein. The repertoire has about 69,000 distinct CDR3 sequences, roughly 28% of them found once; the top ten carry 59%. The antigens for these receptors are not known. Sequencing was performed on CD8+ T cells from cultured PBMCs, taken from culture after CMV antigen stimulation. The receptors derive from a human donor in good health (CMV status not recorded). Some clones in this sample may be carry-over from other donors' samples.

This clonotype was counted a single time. The CDR3 here is CASSSDGYGYTF. The DNA for the CDR3 is TGTGCCAGCAGCTCAGACGGCTATGGCTACACCTTC. The chain carries TRBV11-2 and TRBJ1-2; D not certain. Trimming cost V 4 bases and J 4 bases, with 7 bases left between them. The CDR3 loop spans 12 amino acids. Looked up from germline, CDR1 is SGHAT and CDR2 is FQNNGV.

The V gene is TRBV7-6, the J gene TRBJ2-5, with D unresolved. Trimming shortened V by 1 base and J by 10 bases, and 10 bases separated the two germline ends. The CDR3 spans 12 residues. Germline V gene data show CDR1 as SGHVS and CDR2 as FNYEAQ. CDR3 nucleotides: TGTGCCAGCAGCTTAGGAGGTGGTGACCAGTACTTC. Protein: CASSLGGGDQYF.

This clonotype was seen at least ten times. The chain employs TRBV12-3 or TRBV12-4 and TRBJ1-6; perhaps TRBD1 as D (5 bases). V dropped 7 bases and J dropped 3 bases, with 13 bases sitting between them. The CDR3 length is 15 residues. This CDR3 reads CASKPQGLYNSPLHF. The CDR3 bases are TGTGCCAGCAAACCCCAGGGCCTCTATAATTCACCCCTCCACTTT.

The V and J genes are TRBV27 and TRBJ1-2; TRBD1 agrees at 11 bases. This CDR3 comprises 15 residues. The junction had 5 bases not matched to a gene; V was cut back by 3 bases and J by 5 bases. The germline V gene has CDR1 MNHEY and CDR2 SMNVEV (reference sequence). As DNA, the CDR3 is TGTGCCAGCAGTTTCGGACAGGGGGCACGTTATGGCTACACCTTC. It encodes CASSFGQGARYGYTF.

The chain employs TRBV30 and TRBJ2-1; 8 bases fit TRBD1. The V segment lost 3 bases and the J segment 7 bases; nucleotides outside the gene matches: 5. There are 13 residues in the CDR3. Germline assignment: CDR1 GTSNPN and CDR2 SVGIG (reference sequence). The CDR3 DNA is TGTGCCTGGAGACAGGGGGTCTTGAATGAGCAGTTCTTC. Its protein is CAWRQGVLNEQFF.

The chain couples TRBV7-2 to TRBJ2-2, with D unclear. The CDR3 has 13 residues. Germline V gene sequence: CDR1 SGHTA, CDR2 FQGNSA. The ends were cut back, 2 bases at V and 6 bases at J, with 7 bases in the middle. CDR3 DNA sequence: TGTGCCAGCAGCTTACAGGTGGCCGGGGAGCTGTTTTTT. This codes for CASSLQVAGELFF.

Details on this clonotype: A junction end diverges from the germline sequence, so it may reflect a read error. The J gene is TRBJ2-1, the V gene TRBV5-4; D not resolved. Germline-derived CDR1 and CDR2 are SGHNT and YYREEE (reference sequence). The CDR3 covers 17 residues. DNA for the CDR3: TGTGCCAGCAGCTTGGATTGGGGTCCCCCAAGCTCCTACAATGAGCAGTTC. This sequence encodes CASSLDWGPPSSYNEQF.

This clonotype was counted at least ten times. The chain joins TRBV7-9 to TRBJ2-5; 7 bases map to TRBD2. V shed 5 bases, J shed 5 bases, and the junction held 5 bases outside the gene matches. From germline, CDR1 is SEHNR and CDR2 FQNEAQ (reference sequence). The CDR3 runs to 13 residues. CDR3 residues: CASSLPGGETQYF. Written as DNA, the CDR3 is TGTGCCAGCAGCCTTCCCGGGGGGGAGACCCAGTACTTC.

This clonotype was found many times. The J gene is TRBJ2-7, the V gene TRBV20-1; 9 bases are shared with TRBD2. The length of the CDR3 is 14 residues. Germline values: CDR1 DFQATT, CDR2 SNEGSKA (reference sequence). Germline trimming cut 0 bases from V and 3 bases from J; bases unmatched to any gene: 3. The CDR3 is CSARDLTSGYEQYF. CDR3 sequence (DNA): TGCAGTGCTAGAGACTTGACTAGCGGCTACGAGCAGTACTTC.

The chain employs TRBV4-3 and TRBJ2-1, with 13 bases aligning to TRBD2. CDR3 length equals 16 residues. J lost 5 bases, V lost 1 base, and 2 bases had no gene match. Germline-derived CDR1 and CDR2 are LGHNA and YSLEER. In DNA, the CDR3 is TGCGCCAGCAGCCAAGGCGGGACTAGCGGGAACAATGAGCAGTTCTTC. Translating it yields CASSQGGTSGNNEQFF.